The next 9 T cell receptor beta chains were all read from a single sample in a study of shared clonotypes between healthy human individuals. The data were produced by immunoSEQ multiplex PCR, yet TCRdb's version contains in-frame clones alone and is incomplete. The table lists about 1.4 million clones, over 95% of them singletons, with over 1% in the top ten. Input material: naive CD4+ T cells sorted from blood. Subset here: CD45RA+ positively selected. Source of these receptors: a man younger than 40 in good health.

J is TRBJ2-7 and V is TRBV11-1; no definite D call. V lost 5 bases, J lost 12 bases, and 20 bases lay in between. Germline loops: CDR1 SGHAT, CDR2 FQDESV (reference sequence). This CDR3 has 13 amino acids. The CDR3 is CASSHSTDPPAYF. As DNA, the CDR3 is TGTGCCAGCAGCCACTCAACGGACCCCCCGGCGTACTTC.

This chain joins TRBV5-1 and TRBJ2-1; 12 bases fit TRBD2. The CDR3 covers 16 residues. Germline values: CDR1 SGHRS, CDR2 YFSETQ. V shed 0 bases, J shed 4 bases, and the junction held 2 bases outside the gene matches. The CDR3 nucleotides read TGCGCCAGCAGCTTGGGAGGGACTAGCGGGTACAATGAGCAGTTCTTC. Amino acid sequence: CASSLGGTSGYNEQFF.

The V and J genes are TRBV5-8 and TRBJ1-4, with D tentatively TRBD1 (5 bases). V shed 4 bases and J shed 3 bases, with 10 bases lying between them. The germline CDR1 and CDR2 sequences are SGHTS and YDEGEE. The CDR3 sequence is 14 residues long. The CDR3, as DNA: TGTGCCAGCAGCGTGACAGCCTCTAATGAAAAACTGTTTTTT. Its translation is CASSVTASNEKLFF. Based on the CDR3 plus reference TRBV5-8 and TRBJ1-4, the full variable domain is EAGVTQSPTHLIKTRGQQATLRCSPISGHTSVYWYQQALGLGLQFLLWYDEGEERNRGNFPPRFSGRQFPNYSSELNVNALELEDSALYLCASSVTASNEKLFFGSGTQLSVL.

This chain links TRBV27 with TRBJ1-1; D perhaps matches TRBD1 (5 bases). CDR1 is MNHEY and CDR2 is SMNVEV in the germline V gene (reference sequence). This CDR3 spans 12 amino acids. Trimming left V 6 bases short and J 7 bases short, with 12 bases between. DNA of the CDR3: TGTGCCAGCAGCACTGACAGCCGTGAAGCTTTCTTT. It encodes CASSTDSREAFF.

The V gene is TRBV5-1, the J gene TRBJ2-5; D unclear. CDR1 SGHRS and CDR2 YFSETQ come from the germline V gene. Trimming removed 1 base from V and 5 bases from J, with 12 bases in between. The CDR3 is 14 amino acids. DNA of the CDR3: TGCGCCAGCAGCTTGTATGAGGTCGGGGAGACCCAGTACTTC. Encoded protein: CASSLYEVGETQYF.

J is TRBJ2-1 and V is TRBV7-9; 10 bases align to TRBD2. In germline, CDR1 is SEHNR, CDR2 FQNEAQ (reference sequence). This CDR3 spans 16 amino acids. V lost 6 bases, J lost 5 bases, and 10 bases stayed unmatched. The chain's CDR3 is CASRPTSGRGNNEQFF. CDR3 bases: TGTGCCAGCAGGCCCACCAGCGGGAGGGGCAACAATGAGCAGTTCTTC.

The rearrangement joins TRBV29-1 to TRBJ2-3; the match to TRBD1 covers 9 bases. J lost 5 bases, V lost 4 bases, and 4 bases had no gene match. Germline V gene data show CDR1 as SQVTM and CDR2 as ANQGSEA. This CDR3 contains 13 residues. In nucleotides, the CDR3 is TGCAGCGTTGCCCCGACAGGGGGAGATACGCAGTATTTT. It translates to CSVAPTGGDTQYF.

The chain combines TRBV5-6 with TRBJ2-7; TRBD1 or TRBD2 may be the D gene (5 bases each). Germline V lookup: CDR1 SGHDT, CDR2 YYEEEE. Trimming cost V 0 bases and J 9 bases, with 10 bases left between them. The CDR3 is 12 amino acids. DNA for the CDR3: TGTGCCAGCAGCTTGGGAGGGACGCGGCAGTACTTC. This gives the protein CASSLGGTRQYF.

J is TRBJ1-1 and V is TRBV2; D call uncertain. The V gene's germline CDR1 is SNHLY and CDR2 FYNNEI. V was trimmed by 3 bases and J by 1 base, leaving 6 bases between them. CDR3 length equals 13 residues. CDR3 DNA: TGTGCCAGCAGTGAGGTTGAGAACACTGAAGCTTTCTTT. Encoded protein: CASSEVENTEAFF.